This record looks at one TCR beta chain sequence and its context. Its cognate antigen is unknown. The CDR3 loop spans 15 amino acids. Germline loops: CDR1 LNHDA, CDR2 SQIVND (reference sequence). V lost 6 bases, J lost 5 bases, and 7 bases stayed unmatched. This sample is drawn from a study of a mutant IDH1 vaccine in newly diagnosed glioma. The overall study: With temozolomide cycles, or 4-6 weeks after radiotherapy alone, vaccination was started.

This table comes from immunoSEQ multiplex PCR, and its TCRdb copy is limited to in-frame clones, with some not included. The sample carries about 32,000 clones, around 83% recorded once. General observations from the study: Vaccine-induced responses were seen in less than 95% of patients, spanning several MHC alleles. There seemed to be no relation between pseudoprogression and changes in top peripheral T cell clonotypes.

The sample's time point: week 35, safety follow-up. All doses held 300 ug of mutant IDH1 20-mer peptide, with topical imiquimod. Scheduled for weeks 1, 3, 5, 7, 11, 15, 19 and 23, eight vaccinations were given to patients. The sequencing used PBMCs, collected from a glioma patient whose treatment included an IDH1 peptide vaccine. This TCR derives from a woman aged 18-29 years with glioma. The rearrangement uses TRBV19 and TRBJ2-7; TRBD2 agrees at 13 bases. The CDR3 loop reads CASSRTSGSFDEQYF. The CDR3 bases are TGTGCCAGTAGCCGGACTAGCGGGAGTTTCGACGAGCAGTACTTC.